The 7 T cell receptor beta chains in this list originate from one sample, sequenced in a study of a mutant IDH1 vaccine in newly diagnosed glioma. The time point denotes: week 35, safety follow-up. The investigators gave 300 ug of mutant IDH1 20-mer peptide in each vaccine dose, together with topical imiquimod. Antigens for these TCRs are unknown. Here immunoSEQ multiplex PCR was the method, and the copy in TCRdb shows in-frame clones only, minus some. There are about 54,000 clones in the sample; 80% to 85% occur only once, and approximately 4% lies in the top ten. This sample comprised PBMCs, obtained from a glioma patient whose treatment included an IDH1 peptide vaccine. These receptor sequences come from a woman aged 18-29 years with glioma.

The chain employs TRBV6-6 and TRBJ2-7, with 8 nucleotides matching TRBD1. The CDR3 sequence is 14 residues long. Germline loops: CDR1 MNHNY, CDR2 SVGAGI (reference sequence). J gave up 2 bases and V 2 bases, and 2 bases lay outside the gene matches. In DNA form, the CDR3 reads TGTGCCAGCAGTTACGGACAGGGCGCCTACGAGCAGTACTTC. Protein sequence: CASSYGQGAYEQYF.

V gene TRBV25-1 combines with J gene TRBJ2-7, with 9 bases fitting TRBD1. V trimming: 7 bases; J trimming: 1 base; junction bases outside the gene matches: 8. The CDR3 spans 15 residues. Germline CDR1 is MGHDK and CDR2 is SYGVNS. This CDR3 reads CASKDVGTGSYEQYF. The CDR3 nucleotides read TGTGCCAGCAAGGACGTCGGGACAGGGTCCTACGAGCAGTACTTC.

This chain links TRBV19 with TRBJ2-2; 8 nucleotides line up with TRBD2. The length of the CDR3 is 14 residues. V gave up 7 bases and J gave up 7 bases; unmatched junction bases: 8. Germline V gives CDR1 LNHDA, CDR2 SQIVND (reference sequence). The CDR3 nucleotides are TGTGCCAGTAAGGATAGCGGGGTTGACGGGGAGCTGTTTTTT. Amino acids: CASKDSGVDGELFF.

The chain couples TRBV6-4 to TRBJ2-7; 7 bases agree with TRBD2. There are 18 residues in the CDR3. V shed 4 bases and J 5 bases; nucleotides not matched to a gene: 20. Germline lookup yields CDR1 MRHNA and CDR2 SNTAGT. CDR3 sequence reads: CASSGFPKGCGSRDEQYF. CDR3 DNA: TGTGCCAGCAGTGGTTTCCCTAAGGGATGCGGGAGTAGGGACGAGCAGTACTTC.

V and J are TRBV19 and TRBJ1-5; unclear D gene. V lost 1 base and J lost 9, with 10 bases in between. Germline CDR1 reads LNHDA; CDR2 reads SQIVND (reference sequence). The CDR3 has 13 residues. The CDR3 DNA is TGTGCCAGTAGTATAGTCGGATCCTCGCCCCAGCATTTT. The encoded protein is CASSIVGSSPQHF.

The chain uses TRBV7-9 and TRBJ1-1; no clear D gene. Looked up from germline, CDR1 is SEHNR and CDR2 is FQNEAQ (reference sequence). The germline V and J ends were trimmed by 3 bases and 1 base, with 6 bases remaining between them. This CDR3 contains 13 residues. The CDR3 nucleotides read TGTGCCAGCAGCTTCCGGGAGAACACTGAAGCTTTCTTT. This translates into CASSFRENTEAFF.

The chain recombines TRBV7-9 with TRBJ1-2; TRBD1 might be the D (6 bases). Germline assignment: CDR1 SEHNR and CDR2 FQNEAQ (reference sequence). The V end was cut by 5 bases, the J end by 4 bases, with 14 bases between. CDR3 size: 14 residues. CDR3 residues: CASSLGQGPYGYTF. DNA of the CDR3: TGTGCCAGCAGCCTAGGTCAGGGGCCCTATGGCTACACCTTC. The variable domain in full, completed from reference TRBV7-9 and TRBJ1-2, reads DTGVSQNPRHKITKRGQNVTFRCDPISEHNRLYWYRQTLGQGPEFLTYFQNEAQLEKSRLLSDRFSAERPKGSFSTLEIQRTEQGDSAMYLCASSLGQGPYGYTFGSGTRLTVV.